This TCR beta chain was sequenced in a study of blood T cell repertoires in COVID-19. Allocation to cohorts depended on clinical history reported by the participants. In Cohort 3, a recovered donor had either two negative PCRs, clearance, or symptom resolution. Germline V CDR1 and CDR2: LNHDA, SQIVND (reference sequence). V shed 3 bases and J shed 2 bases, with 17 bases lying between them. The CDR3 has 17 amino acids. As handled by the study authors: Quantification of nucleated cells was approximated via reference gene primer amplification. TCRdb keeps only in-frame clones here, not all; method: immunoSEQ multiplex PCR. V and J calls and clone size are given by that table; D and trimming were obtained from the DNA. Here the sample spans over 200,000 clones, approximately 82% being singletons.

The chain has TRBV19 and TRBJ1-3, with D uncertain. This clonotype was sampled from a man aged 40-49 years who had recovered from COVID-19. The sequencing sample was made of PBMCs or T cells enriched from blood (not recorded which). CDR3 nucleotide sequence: TGTGCCAGTAGTATCGTTCGCGGGCCCGGGGCTGGAAACACCATATATTTT. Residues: CASSIVRGPGAGNTIYF.